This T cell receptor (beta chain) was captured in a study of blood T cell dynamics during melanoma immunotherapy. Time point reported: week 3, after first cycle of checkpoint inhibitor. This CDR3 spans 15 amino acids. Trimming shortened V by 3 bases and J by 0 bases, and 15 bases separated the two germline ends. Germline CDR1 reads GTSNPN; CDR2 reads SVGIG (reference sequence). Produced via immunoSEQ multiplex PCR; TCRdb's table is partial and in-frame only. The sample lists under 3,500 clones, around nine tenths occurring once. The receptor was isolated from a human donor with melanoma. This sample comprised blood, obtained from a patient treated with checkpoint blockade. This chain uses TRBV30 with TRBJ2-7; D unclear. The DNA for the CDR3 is TGTGCCTGGAGAGGTCATACTGCCATCTCCTACGAGCAGTACTTC. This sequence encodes CAWRGHTAISYEQYF.